This TCR beta chain was recorded in a study of T-cell memory formation after mild COVID-19. Study outcomes and limitations: The CD4+ clones that contracted clustered mainly within CM and EM, and the CD8+ clones concentrated in EMRA. Memory cells collected pre-infection included some clones that later responded, suggesting cross-reactive memory joined.

This clonotype occurred a few times. Its antigen is not identified. TCRdb processed the 5' RACE reads anew with MiXCR; each CDR3 protein has one entry. The sample has tens of thousands of distinct CDR3 sequences, roughly 13% seen once; the top ten hold more than 35%. Germline CDR1 and CDR2: SGDLS and YYNGEE. With 0 bases removed from V and 5 bases from J, the gap between germline ends came to 11 bases. CDR3 length equals 14 residues. The specimen was PBMCs or a T cell subset sorted from them (not recorded which). The J gene is TRBJ1-2, the V gene TRBV9; D is ambiguous. The receptor was derived from a man aged 18 to 30 who had mild COVID-19 (a few samples of this study predate the infection). Cell type and time point are not known. In nucleotides, the CDR3 is TGTGCCAGCAGCGTAGCCCAGTCCCCTTATGGCTACACCTTC. This codes for CASSVAQSPYGYTF.